This T cell receptor (beta chain) came from a study of blood T cell repertoires in COVID-19. The overall study: The United States, Italy and Spain were the sources of the acute and convalescent COVID-19 samples. PBMCs, B-cell-depleted T cells, or T cells were the source of the cDNA or gDNA that made up the material.

The V end lost 4 bases, the J end lost 1 base, and 13 bases lay between the germline ends. This CDR3 has 15 residues. CDR1 and CDR2 from the germline V gene are LNHDA and SQIVND (reference sequence). Per the original methods: Reference gene primer amplification yielded estimated nucleated cell counts. Measured with immunoSEQ multiplex PCR; TCRdb has only the in-frame clones, and not every one. For V, J and clone size, that table is used; D and trimming come from the DNA. The sample shows about 300,000 clones, roughly 86% of them seen only once. The sequence derives from a man aged 65 to 79 with acute or convalescent COVID-19. The chain couples TRBV19 to TRBJ1-1, with D perhaps TRBD1 (5 bases). The sequenced sample was peripheral blood. This CDR3 reads CASSRDFGGNTEAFF. The CDR3 DNA follows: TGTGCCAGTAGTAGGGACTTCGGGGGGAACACTGAAGCTTTCTTT.